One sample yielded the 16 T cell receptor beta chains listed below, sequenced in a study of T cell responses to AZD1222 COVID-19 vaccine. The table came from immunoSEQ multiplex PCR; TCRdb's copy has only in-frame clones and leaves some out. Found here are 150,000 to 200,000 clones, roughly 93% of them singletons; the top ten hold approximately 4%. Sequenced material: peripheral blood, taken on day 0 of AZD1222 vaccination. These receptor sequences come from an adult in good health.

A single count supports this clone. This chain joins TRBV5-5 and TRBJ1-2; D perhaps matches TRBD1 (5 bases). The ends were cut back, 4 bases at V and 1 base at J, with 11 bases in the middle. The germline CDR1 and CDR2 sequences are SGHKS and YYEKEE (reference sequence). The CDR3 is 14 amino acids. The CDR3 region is CASSEQVLNYGYTF. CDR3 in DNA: TGTGCCAGCAGCGAACAGGTGCTTAACTATGGCTACACCTTC.

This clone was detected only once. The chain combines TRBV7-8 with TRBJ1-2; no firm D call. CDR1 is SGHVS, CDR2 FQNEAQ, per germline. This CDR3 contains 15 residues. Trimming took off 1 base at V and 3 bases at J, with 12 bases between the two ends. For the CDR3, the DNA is TGTGCCAGCAGCTTAGGCATAGGGATAGACTATGGCTACACCTTC. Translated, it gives CASSLGIGIDYGYTF. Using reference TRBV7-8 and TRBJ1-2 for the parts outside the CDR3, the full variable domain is GAGVSQSPRYKVAKRGQDVALRCDPISGHVSLFWYQQALGQGPEFLTYFQNEAQLDKSGLPSDRFFAERPEGSVSTLKIQRTQQEDSAVYLCASSLGIGIDYGYTFGSGTRLTVV.

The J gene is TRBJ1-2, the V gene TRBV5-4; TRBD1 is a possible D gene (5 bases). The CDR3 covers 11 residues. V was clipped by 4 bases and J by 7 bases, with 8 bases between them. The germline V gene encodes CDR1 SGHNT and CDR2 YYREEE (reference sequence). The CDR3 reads CASSGGSGYTF. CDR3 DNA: TGTGCCAGCAGCGGGGGGAGTGGCTACACCTTC.

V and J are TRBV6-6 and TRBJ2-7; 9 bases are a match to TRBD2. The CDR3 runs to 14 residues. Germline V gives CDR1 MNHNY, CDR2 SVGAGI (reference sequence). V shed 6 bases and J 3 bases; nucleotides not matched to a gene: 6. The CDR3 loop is CASRNSGSLYEQYF. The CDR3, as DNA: TGTGCCAGCAGGAATAGCGGGAGTCTCTACGAGCAGTACTTC.

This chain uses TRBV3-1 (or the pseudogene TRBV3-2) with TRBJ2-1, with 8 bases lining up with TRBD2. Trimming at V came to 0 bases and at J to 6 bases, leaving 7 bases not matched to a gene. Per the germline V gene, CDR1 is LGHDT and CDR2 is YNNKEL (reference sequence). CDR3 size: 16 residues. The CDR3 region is CASSQDLRGVFNEQFF. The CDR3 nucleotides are TGTGCCAGCAGCCAAGATTTGCGGGGGGTTTTCAATGAGCAGTTCTTC.

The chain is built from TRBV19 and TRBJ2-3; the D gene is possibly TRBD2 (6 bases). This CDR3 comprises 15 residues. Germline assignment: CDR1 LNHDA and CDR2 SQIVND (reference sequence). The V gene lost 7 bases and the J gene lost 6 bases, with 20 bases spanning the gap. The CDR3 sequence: CASNKEGPGRDTQYF. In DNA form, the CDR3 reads TGTGCCAGTAACAAGGAGGGTCCGGGGAGGGATACGCAGTATTTT. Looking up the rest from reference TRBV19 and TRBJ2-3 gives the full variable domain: DGGITQSPKYLFRKEGQNVTLSCEQNLNHDAMYWYRQDPGQGLRLIYYSQIVNDFQKGDIAEGYSVSREKKESFPLTVTSAQKNPTAFYLCASNKEGPGRDTQYFGPGTRLTVL.

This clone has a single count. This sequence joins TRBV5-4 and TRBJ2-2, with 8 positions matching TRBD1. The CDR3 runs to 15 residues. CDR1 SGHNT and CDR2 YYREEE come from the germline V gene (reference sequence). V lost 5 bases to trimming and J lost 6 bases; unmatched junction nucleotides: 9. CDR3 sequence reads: CASRSGQGRAGELFF. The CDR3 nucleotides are TGTGCCAGCAGATCAGGACAGGGCCGCGCCGGGGAGCTGTTTTTT.

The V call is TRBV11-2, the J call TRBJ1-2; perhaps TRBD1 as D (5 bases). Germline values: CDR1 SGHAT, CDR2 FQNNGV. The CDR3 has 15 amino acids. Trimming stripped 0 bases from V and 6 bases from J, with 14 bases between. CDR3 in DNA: TGTGCCAGCAGCTTAGAGTGGGGATGGGGACATGGCTACACCTTC. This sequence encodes CASSLEWGWGHGYTF. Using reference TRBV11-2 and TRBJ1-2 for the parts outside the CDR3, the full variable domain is EAGVAQSPRYKIIEKRQSVAFWCNPISGHATLYWYQQILGQGPKLLIQFQNNGVVDDSQLPKDRFSAERLKGVDSTLKIQPAKLEDSAVYLCASSLEWGWGHGYTFGSGTRLTVV.

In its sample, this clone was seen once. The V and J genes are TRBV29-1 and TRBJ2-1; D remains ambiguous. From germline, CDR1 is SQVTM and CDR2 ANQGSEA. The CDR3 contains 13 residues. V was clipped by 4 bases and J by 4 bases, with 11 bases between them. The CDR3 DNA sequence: TGCAGCGTTGGAGGTCGGAATTACAATGAGCAGTTCTTC. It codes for CSVGGRNYNEQFF.

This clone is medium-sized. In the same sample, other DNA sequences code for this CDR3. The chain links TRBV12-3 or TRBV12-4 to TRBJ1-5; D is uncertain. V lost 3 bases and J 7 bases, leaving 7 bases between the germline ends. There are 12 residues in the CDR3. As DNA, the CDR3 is TGTGCCAGCAGTTTCCGACGGCAGCCCCAGCATTTT. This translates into CASSFRRQPQHF.

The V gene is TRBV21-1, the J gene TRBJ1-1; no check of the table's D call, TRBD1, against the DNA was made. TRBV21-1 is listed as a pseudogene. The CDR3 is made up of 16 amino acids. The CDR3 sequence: CASSNTGRWYNTEAFF. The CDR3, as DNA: TGTGCCAGCAGCAACACAGGCCGCTGGTATAACACTGAAGCTTTCTTT.

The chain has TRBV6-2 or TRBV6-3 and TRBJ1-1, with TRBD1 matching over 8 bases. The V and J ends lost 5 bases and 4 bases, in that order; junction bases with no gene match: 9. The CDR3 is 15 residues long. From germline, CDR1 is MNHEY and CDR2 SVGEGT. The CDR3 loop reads CASSQLQGESTEAFF. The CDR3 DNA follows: TGTGCCAGCAGTCAGTTACAGGGGGAAAGCACTGAAGCTTTCTTT.

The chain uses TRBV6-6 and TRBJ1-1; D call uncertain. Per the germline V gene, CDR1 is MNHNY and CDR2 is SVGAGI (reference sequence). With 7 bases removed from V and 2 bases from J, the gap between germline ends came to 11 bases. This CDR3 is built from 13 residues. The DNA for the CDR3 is TGTGCCAGCATCCAGACGGGAAACACTGAAGCTTTCTTT. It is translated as CASIQTGNTEAFF.

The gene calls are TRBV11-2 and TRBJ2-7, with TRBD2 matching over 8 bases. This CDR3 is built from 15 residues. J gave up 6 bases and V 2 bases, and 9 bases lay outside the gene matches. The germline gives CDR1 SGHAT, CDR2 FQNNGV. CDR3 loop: CASSLTLAALTEQYF. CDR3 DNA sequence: TGTGCCAGCAGCTTAACACTAGCGGCTCTCACCGAGCAGTACTTC.

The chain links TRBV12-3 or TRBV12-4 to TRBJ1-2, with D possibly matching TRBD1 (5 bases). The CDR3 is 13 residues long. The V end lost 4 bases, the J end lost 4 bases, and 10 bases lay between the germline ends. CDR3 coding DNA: TGTGCCAGCAGTTACGGGGGTTCCTATGGCTACACCTTC. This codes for CASSYGGSYGYTF.

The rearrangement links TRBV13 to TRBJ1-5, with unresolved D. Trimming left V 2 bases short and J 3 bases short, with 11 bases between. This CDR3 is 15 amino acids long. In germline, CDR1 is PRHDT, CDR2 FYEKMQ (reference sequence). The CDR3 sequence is CASSLRTEDNQPQHF. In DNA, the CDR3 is TGTGCCAGCAGCTTAAGGACGGAGGACAATCAGCCCCAGCATTTT.